The 15 T cell receptor beta chains given below trace back to one sample, sequenced in a study of shared clonotypes between healthy human individuals. Method: immunoSEQ multiplex PCR; TCRdb's copy keeps in-frame clones and lacks some. The sample includes a few hundred thousand clones, around 79% of them seen just once. Sequenced material: PBMCs. Every receptor here comes from a woman aged 40 to 55 in good health. Some clones in this sample may be carry-over from other donors' samples.

This clone was seen more than once but under ten times. The rearrangement joins TRBV11-1 to TRBJ2-5; unclear D gene. Trimming cost V 3 bases and J 4 bases, with 18 bases left between them. From germline, CDR1 is SGHAT and CDR2 FQDESV (reference sequence). This CDR3 has 16 amino acids. CDR3 protein: CASSFPQDQDSETQYF. The CDR3 DNA reads as TGTGCCAGCAGCTTCCCCCAGGACCAAGATTCAGAGACCCAGTACTTC.

The rearrangement uses TRBV4-2 and TRBJ2-1; no definite D call. Germline-derived CDR1 and CDR2 are LGHNA and YNFKEQ. The CDR3 is 14 amino acids. The V end lost 4 bases, the J end lost 0 bases, and 7 bases lay between the germline ends. As DNA, the CDR3 is TGTGCCAGCAGCCTAGTAGGCTCCTACAATGAGCAGTTCTTC. Amino acid sequence: CASSLVGSYNEQFF.

V usage is TRBV6-1 and J usage is TRBJ2-2; D call uncertain. The CDR3 extends over 14 amino acids. Trimming shortened V by 8 bases and J by 1 base, and 11 bases separated the two germline ends. Germline assignment: CDR1 MNHNS and CDR2 SASEGT. The CDR3 sequence is CASPSYGNTGELFF. Written as DNA, the CDR3 is TGTGCCAGCCCCTCTTATGGGAACACCGGGGAGCTGTTTTTT.

This chain links TRBV28 with TRBJ1-2; no clear D. The CDR3 consists of 15 residues. Deletions cut 1 base from V and 4 bases from J, with 13 bases between. CDR1 is MDHEN and CDR2 is SYDVKM in the germline V gene. CDR3 sequence (DNA): TGTGCCAGCAGTTTATCCAATCCCGGGCCCTATGGCTACACCTTC. Translated: CASSLSNPGPYGYTF.

Comments on this clone: Other nucleotide sequences in the sample specify the same CDR3. The J gene is TRBJ1-5, the V gene TRBV7-8, with D uncertain. The CDR3 has 12 amino acids. Germline V gives CDR1 SGHVS, CDR2 FQNEAQ. V was pared by 1 base and J by 6 bases, with 4 bases between. DNA for the CDR3: TGTGCCAGCAGCTTAGTGGGTCAGCCCCAGCATTTT. It encodes CASSLVGQPQHF.

J is TRBJ1-5 and V is TRBV7-9; possible D gene TRBD1, 6 bases. Germline V gene lookup returns CDR1 SEHNR and CDR2 FQNEAQ (reference sequence). The CDR3 extends over 15 amino acids. Trimming removed 2 bases from V and 2 bases from J, with 10 bases in between. This CDR3 is CASSLYRDRNQPQHF. CDR3 sequence (DNA): TGTGCCAGCAGCTTATACAGGGACCGCAATCAGCCCCAGCATTTT.

This chain uses TRBV5-6 with TRBJ2-7, with 8 positions matching TRBD2. Trimming cost V 0 bases and J 6 bases; bases outside gene matches: 8. The germline CDR1 and CDR2 sequences are SGHDT and YYEEEE. The CDR3 extends over 15 amino acids. CDR3 sequence reads: CASSLAGRARGEQYF. The CDR3 coding sequence is TGTGCCAGCAGCTTGGCCGGGAGGGCTAGGGGCGAGCAGTACTTC.

V is TRBV27 and J is TRBJ2-7; 11 positions agree with TRBD2. CDR3 length equals 17 residues. V lost 6 bases and J lost 3; bases outside the gene matches: 13. Germline V gene data show CDR1 as MNHEY and CDR2 as SMNVEV (reference sequence). The CDR3 protein is CASSEQGRLAGNYEQYF. As DNA, the CDR3 is TGTGCCAGCAGCGAGCAGGGCAGACTAGCGGGGAACTACGAGCAGTACTTC.

The rearrangement links TRBV29-1 to TRBJ1-1; D might be TRBD1 (5 bases). The V gene's germline CDR1 is SQVTM and CDR2 ANQGSEA. The V end was cut by 1 base, the J end by 6 bases, with 15 bases between. This CDR3 has 14 residues. In nucleotides, the CDR3 is TGCAGCGTTGAAGTGGTGGGGGTTTATGCTGAAGCTTTCTTT. Protein: CSVEVVGVYAEAFF.

This sequence joins TRBV28 and TRBJ2-7; D ambiguous. Germline V gene data show CDR1 as MDHEN and CDR2 as SYDVKM. V lost 5 bases to trimming and J lost 3 bases, with 14 bases between them. The CDR3 consists of 14 residues. In DNA, the CDR3 is TGTGCCAGCAGTCCCCCTAGTATGGGCTACGAGCAGTACTTC. This encodes CASSPPSMGYEQYF.

This clone was seen a single time. This chain's CDR3 is CASSSGTDTQYF. The DNA for the CDR3 is TGTGCCAGCAGCTCAGGGACAGATACGCAGTATTTT. V and J are TRBV7-9 and TRBJ2-3, with D possibly being TRBD1 (5 bases). This CDR3 is built from 12 residues. Germline V CDR1 and CDR2: SEHNR, FQNEAQ (reference sequence). V lost 4 bases and J 3 bases, leaving 5 bases between the germline ends.

This sequence joins TRBV5-4 and TRBJ2-5; either TRBD1 or TRBD2 may supply D (5 bases each). The CDR3 consists of 12 residues. V dropped 1 base and J dropped 5 bases, with 6 bases sitting between them. Germline V gives CDR1 SGHNT, CDR2 YYREEE (reference sequence). CDR3 nucleotide sequence: TGTGCCAGCAGCTTGTGGGGGGAGACCCAGTACTTC. Its protein product is CASSLWGETQYF.

The CDR3 coding sequence is TGTGCCAGCTCACCTGGGACCGACGAGCAGTACTTC. Encoded protein: CASSPGTDEQYF. J is TRBJ2-7 and V is TRBV18; possibly TRBD1 or TRBD2 for D (5 bases each). CDR3 length: 12 amino acids. Between the trimmed V and J ends, which lost 3 bases and 5 bases, there was a span of 8 bases. Germline loops: CDR1 KGHSH, CDR2 LQKENI.

J is TRBJ2-7 and V is TRBV27, with 13 bases aligning to TRBD2. This CDR3 contains 14 residues. The V gene end was trimmed by 10 bases and the J gene end by 7 bases; junction bases not matched to a gene: 10. CDR1 is MNHEY, CDR2 SMNVEV, per germline (reference sequence). Here the CDR3 DNA reads TGTGCCACCCTCAGGACTAGCGGGAGTTATGAGCAGTACTTC. Its protein is CATLRTSGSYEQYF.

The gene calls are TRBV7-7 and TRBJ2-1, with 7 bases matching TRBD2. Germline V lookup: CDR1 SSHAT, CDR2 FNYEAQ (reference sequence). Trimming at V came to 4 bases and at J to 9 bases, leaving 12 bases not matched to a gene. CDR3 length: 15 amino acids. The CDR3 region is CASSSRTRERLEQFF. In DNA, the CDR3 is TGTGCCAGCAGCTCTCGGACGCGGGAGCGTCTTGAGCAGTTCTTC.